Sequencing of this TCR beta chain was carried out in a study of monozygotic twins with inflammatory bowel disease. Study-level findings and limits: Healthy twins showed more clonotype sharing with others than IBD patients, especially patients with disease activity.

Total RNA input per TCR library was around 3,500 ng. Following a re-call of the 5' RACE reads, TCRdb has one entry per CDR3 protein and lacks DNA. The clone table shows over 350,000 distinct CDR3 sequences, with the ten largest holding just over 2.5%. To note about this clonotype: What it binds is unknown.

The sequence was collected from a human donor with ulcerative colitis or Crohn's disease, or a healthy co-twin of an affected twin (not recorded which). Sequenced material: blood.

The CDR3 sequence is CASSVDFGGTYEQYF. This chain links TRBV9 with TRBJ2-7; TCRdb picks TRBD1, but there is no DNA to check that call. The CDR3 is 15 amino acids. CDR1 and CDR2 (germline): SGDLS, YYNGEE.